The entry below describes one T cell receptor beta chain. What it binds is not known. The data were taken from a study of PD-1 blockade in classical Hodgkin lymphoma. Germline V gene lookup returns CDR1 SGHTS and CDR2 YDEGEE. This CDR3 contains 14 residues. Deletions cut 2 bases from V and 2 bases from J, with 8 bases between. TCRdb's table, derived via immunoSEQ multiplex PCR, lists solely in-frame clones and lacks some. This table holds fewer than 65,000 clones, around 89% found once. General study results and limits: The study reported lower baseline TCR diversity in newly diagnosed patients than in healthy donors. Whoever responded completely had baseline diversity much like that seen in newly diagnosed patients.

Each patient's relapse followed autologous stem cell transplantation, and brentuximab vedotin exposure varied. The sample in question was peripheral blood mononuclear cells (PBMCs), obtained at baseline. The sequence derives from a human donor with classical Hodgkin lymphoma. The rearrangement links TRBV5-8 to TRBJ1-5; tentatively, D is TRBD1 (5 bases). CDR3 DNA: TGTGCCAGCAGCTTTCAACAGGGCAATCAGCCCCAGCATTTT. Amino acids: CASSFQQGNQPQHF.